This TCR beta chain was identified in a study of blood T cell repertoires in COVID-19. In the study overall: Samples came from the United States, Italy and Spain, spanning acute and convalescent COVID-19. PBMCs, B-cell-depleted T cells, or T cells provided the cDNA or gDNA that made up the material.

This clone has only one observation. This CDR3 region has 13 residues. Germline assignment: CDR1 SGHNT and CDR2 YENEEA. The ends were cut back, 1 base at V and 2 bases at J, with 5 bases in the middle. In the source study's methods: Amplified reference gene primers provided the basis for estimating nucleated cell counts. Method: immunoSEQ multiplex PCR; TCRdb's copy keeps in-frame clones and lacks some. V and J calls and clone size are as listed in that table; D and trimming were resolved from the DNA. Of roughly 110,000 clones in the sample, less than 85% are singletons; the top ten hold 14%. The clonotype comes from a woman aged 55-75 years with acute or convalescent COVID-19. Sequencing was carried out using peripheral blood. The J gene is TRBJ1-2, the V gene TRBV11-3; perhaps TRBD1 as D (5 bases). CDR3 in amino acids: CASSLAGNYGYTF. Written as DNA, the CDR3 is TGTGCCAGCAGCTTAGCAGGGAACTATGGCTACACCTTC.